This entry lists 24 T cell receptor beta chains sequenced from one sample in a study of neoadjuvant anti-PD-1 for oral cavity cancer. Generated by immunoSEQ multiplex PCR, the TCRdb table keeps only in-frame clones and is missing some. Among about 14,000 clones, about 70% were seen once, and the ten largest hold about 2.8%. The specimen was PBMCs, collected before nivolumab (anti-PD-1) treatment. All receptors come from a person aged 35 to 85 with oral cavity squamous cell carcinoma.

V usage is TRBV15 and J usage is TRBJ2-7; 8 nucleotides agree with TRBD2. V shed 1 base and J 5 bases; nucleotides not matched to a gene: 16. Germline loops: CDR1 LNHNV, CDR2 YYDKDF (reference sequence). CDR3 size: 18 residues. The CDR3 spells CATSRASFPGTRVDEQYF. CDR3 nucleotide sequence: TGTGCCACCAGCAGAGCCTCGTTCCCCGGGACTAGAGTGGACGAGCAGTACTTC.

The rearrangement joins TRBV19 to TRBJ2-6; D remains unclear. Germline values: CDR1 LNHDA, CDR2 SQIVND (reference sequence). Trimming took 3 bases from V and 2 from J, leaving 11 bases between them. The CDR3 spans 16 residues. CDR3: CASSIGISAGANVLTF. CDR3 nucleotide sequence: TGTGCCAGTAGTATCGGAATTTCCGCTGGGGCCAACGTCCTGACTTTC.

The chain's CDR3 is CASSPGTGGTGELFF. CDR3 coding DNA: TGTGCCAGCAGTCCCGGGACAGGGGGCACGGGGGAGCTGTTTTTT. The chain is built from TRBV6-1 and TRBJ2-2; 12 bases line up with TRBD1. CDR1 and CDR2 from the germline V gene are MNHNS and SASEGT. V gave up 5 bases and J gave up 8 bases; unmatched junction bases: 6. This CDR3 has 15 amino acids.

The chain has TRBV15 and TRBJ2-3; 7 bases match TRBD2. The CDR3 contains 16 residues. J lost 5 bases, V lost 3 bases, and 11 bases had no gene match. CDR1 is LNHNV and CDR2 is YYDKDF in the germline V gene (reference sequence). The CDR3 DNA reads TGTGCCACCAGCAGCGGGGGGAGGGTTTCACAAGATACGCAGTATTTT. It yields the protein CATSSGGRVSQDTQYF. The full variable domain, rest sourced from reference TRBV15 and TRBJ2-3, is DAMVIQNPRYQVTQFGKPVTLSCSQTLNHNVMYWYQQKSSQAPKLLFHYYDKDFNNEADTPDNFQSRRPNTSFCFLDIRSPGLGDTAMYLCATSSGGRVSQDTQYFGPGTRLTVL.

This clone was seen only a few times. This chain links TRBV27 with TRBJ1-5; no clear D gene. Germline V gives CDR1 MNHEY, CDR2 SMNVEV (reference sequence). The V gene lost 3 bases and the J gene lost 1 base, with 10 bases spanning the gap. CDR3 length: 15 amino acids. The CDR3 nucleotides are TGTGCCAGCAGTTTTCGGGGTTCAAGCAATCAGCCCCAGCATTTT. Translated: CASSFRGSSNQPQHF.

This clone was picked up one time. The chain combines TRBV6-6 with TRBJ1-2; weak D call: TRBD1 (5 bases). V gave up 2 bases and J gave up 2 bases, with 12 bases separating them. This CDR3 has 15 residues. CDR1 MNHNY and CDR2 SVGAGI come from the germline V gene (reference sequence). DNA of the CDR3: TGTGCCAGCAGTTACGTCCAGGGCGGCAACTATGGCTACACCTTC. Translated: CASSYVQGGNYGYTF.

This clone was counted between two and nine times. The chain recombines TRBV4-1 with TRBJ2-7; 12 bases line up with TRBD1. In germline, CDR1 is MGHRA, CDR2 YSYEKL. The V gene end was trimmed by 5 bases and the J gene end by 1 base; junction bases not matched to a gene: 6. The CDR3 consists of 16 residues. CDR3: CASSTGTGGYSYEQYF. CDR3 DNA: TGCGCCAGCAGCACCGGGACAGGGGGCTATTCCTACGAGCAGTACTTC.

The V call is TRBV6-5, the J call TRBJ2-2; D unresolved. The CDR3 sequence is 11 residues long. V lost 9 bases to trimming and J lost 8 bases, with 10 bases between them. CDR1 and CDR2 from the germline V gene are MNHEY and SVGAGI. In DNA form, the CDR3 reads TGTGCCAGTTACGCCGTTGGGGAGCTGTTTTTT. It codes for CASYAVGELFF.

The chain combines TRBV5-1 with TRBJ2-1, with TRBD2 as a possible D gene (5 bases). The length of the CDR3 is 17 residues. Trimming pared 0 bases from V and 0 bases from J, leaving 13 bases between. Germline V CDR1 and CDR2: SGHRS, YFSETQ. CDR3 bases: TGCGCCAGCAGCTTGGGCTCGCGGAGGAGCTCCTACAATGAGCAGTTCTTC. Encoded protein: CASSLGSRRSSYNEQFF.

This clone was counted only a few times. The chain uses TRBV10-3 and TRBJ2-7; weak D call: TRBD2 (7 bases). Germline V lookup: CDR1 ENHRY, CDR2 SYGVKD. The V gene lost 8 bases and the J gene lost 2 bases, with 10 bases spanning the gap. The CDR3 sequence is 12 residues long. CDR3 nucleotide sequence: TGTGCCATCGCGGGGGCTACCTACGAGCAGTACTTC. Translating it yields CAIAGATYEQYF.

This clone has more than one count but fewer than ten. The germline gene is not matched at one end of the junction; a read error may be the cause. V is TRBV2 and J is TRBJ1-3; D is uncertain. This CDR3 has 15 residues. Looked up from germline, CDR1 is SNHLY and CDR2 is FYNNEI. In DNA, the CDR3 is TGTGCCAGCAGTGAAGCTCGAAGTGCTGGGAACACCATATATTTT. This codes for CASSEARSAGNTIYF.

The gene calls are TRBV6-4 and TRBJ1-1; D is possibly TRBD1 (5 bases). This CDR3 is built from 13 residues. CDR1 is MRHNA and CDR2 is SNTAGT in the germline V gene. Trimming left V 4 bases short and J 0 bases short, with 6 bases between. The CDR3 reads CASSVDMNTEAFF. Written as DNA, the CDR3 is TGTGCCAGCAGTGTGGACATGAACACTGAAGCTTTCTTT.

This clone turned up a few times. This chain joins TRBV5-1 and TRBJ1-6; possibly TRBD1 for D (5 bases). The CDR3 consists of 15 residues. Trimming pared 0 bases from V and 5 bases from J, leaving 9 bases between. Germline CDR1 SGHRS, CDR2 YFSETQ. The CDR3 loop is CASSLAGPNNSPLHF. DNA for the CDR3: TGCGCCAGCAGCTTGGCGGGACCGAATAATTCACCCCTCCACTTT.

This clone was counted a single time. Relative to the germline gene, one junction end is altered; a read error may explain this. V and J are TRBV5-1 and TRBJ2-7, with 9 nucleotides matching TRBD2. Germline V gives CDR1 SGHRS, CDR2 YFSETQ. This CDR3 spans 18 amino acids. For the CDR3, the DNA is TGCGCCAGCAGCTTGGGGAGGGGTTTCCGGACTAGCGCCTACGGGCAGTACTTC. Translating gives CASSLGRGFRTSAYGQYF. Supplemented by reference TRBV5-1 and TRBJ2-7, the full variable domain reads KAGVTQTPRYLIKTRGQQVTLSCSPISGHRSVSWYQQTPGQGLQFLFEYFSETQRNKGNFPGRFSGRQFSNSRSEMNVSTLELGDSALYLCASSLGRGFRTSAYGQYFGPGTRLTVT.

The chain combines TRBV6-6 with TRBJ2-7, with a possible D match to TRBD1 (6 bases). Per germline, CDR1 MNHNY and CDR2 SVGAGI (reference sequence). The V end lost 6 bases, the J end lost 3 bases, and 12 bases lay between the germline ends. The CDR3 runs to 13 residues. This CDR3 is CASSRTGNYEQYF. DNA of the CDR3: TGTGCCAGCAGCCGAACAGGGAACTACGAGCAGTACTTC.

The genes are TRBV5-4 and TRBJ2-2, with 8 bases lining up with TRBD1. Germline values: CDR1 SGHNT, CDR2 YYREEE (reference sequence). Trimming at V came to 4 bases and at J to 3 bases, leaving 5 bases not matched to a gene. The CDR3 contains 15 residues. The CDR3: CASSVGTGYTGELFF. The CDR3 coding sequence is TGTGCCAGCAGCGTAGGGACAGGATACACCGGGGAGCTGTTTTTT.

This chain links TRBV10-3 with TRBJ2-3, with D possibly being TRBD2 (5 bases). The CDR3 runs to 14 residues. Germline V lookup: CDR1 ENHRY, CDR2 SYGVKD. Trimming stripped 3 bases from V and 3 bases from J, with 10 bases between. CDR3 DNA sequence: TGTGCCATCAGTGAACACCGGGAAACAGATACGCAGTATTTT. Amino acid sequence: CAISEHRETDTQYF.

This clone is a singleton in its sample. The genes are TRBV5-4 and TRBJ1-2; perhaps TRBD1 as D (5 bases). CDR1 is SGHNT, CDR2 YYREEE, per germline (reference sequence). The CDR3 sequence is 14 residues long. The germline V and J ends were trimmed by 4 bases and 3 bases, with 13 bases remaining between them. CDR3 in amino acids: CASSPAGGDYGYTF. CDR3 DNA sequence: TGTGCCAGCAGCCCCGCCGGGGGAGACTATGGCTACACCTTC.

The J gene is TRBJ1-2, the V gene TRBV25-1; tentative D call: TRBD1 (5 bases). The CDR3 has 11 residues. V was trimmed by 5 bases and J by 7 bases, leaving 8 bases between them. Germline V gives CDR1 MGHDK, CDR2 SYGVNS. CDR3 nucleotide sequence: TGTGCCAGCAGTTGGGGCCGTGGCTACACCTTC. Translating gives CASSWGRGYTF.

This chain joins TRBV5-4 and TRBJ2-1; 9 bases are a match to TRBD2. CDR3 length: 13 residues. Germline CDR1 is SGHNT and CDR2 is YYREEE (reference sequence). Here the CDR3 reads CASRLAGRNEQFF. The CDR3 DNA reads TGTGCAAGCCGCCTAGCGGGGCGCAATGAGCAGTTCTTC.

This clone was observed a handful of times. The V and J genes are TRBV25-1 and TRBJ1-2, with D hard to call. V lost 3 bases, J lost 2 bases, and 7 bases lay in between. Germline V lookup: CDR1 MGHDK, CDR2 SYGVNS. This CDR3 comprises 13 residues. CDR3 in amino acids: CASSEGFNYGYTF. The CDR3 DNA is TGTGCCAGCAGTGAGGGATTCAACTATGGCTACACCTTC.

The chain recombines TRBV7-9 with TRBJ2-7; D is ambiguous. The germline V and J ends were trimmed by 1 base and 3 bases, with 7 bases remaining between them. The CDR3 spans 13 residues. The germline gives CDR1 SEHNR, CDR2 FQNEAQ (reference sequence). In nucleotides, the CDR3 is TGTGCCAGCAGCTTAGAGGCCTACTACGAGCAGTACTTC. Its translation: CASSLEAYYEQYF.

In its sample, this clone was seen once. The CDR3 protein is CASSYGGGNTEAFF. The CDR3 DNA is TGTGCCAGCAGCTATGGGGGGGGGAACACTGAAGCTTTCTTT. The chain carries TRBV11-2 and TRBJ1-1; D possibly corresponds to TRBD1 (5 bases). The CDR3 runs 14 residues. Per germline, CDR1 SGHAT and CDR2 FQNNGV. The ends were cut back, 4 bases at V and 1 base at J, with 10 bases in the middle.

V and J are TRBV5-1 and TRBJ1-2; no clear D gene. V lost 1 base to trimming and J lost 7 bases, with 8 bases between them. This CDR3 region has 12 residues. Looked up from germline, CDR1 is SGHRS and CDR2 is YFSETQ. The CDR3 nucleotides are TGCGCCAGCAGCTTGAGGCGGGGTGGCTACACCTTC. Amino acids: CASSLRRGGYTF. Looking up the rest from reference TRBV5-1 and TRBJ1-2 gives the full variable domain: KAGVTQTPRYLIKTRGQQVTLSCSPISGHRSVSWYQQTPGQGLQFLFEYFSETQRNKGNFPGRFSGRQFSNSRSEMNVSTLELGDSALYLCASSLRRGGYTFGSGTRLTVV.